The text below deals with one T cell receptor beta chain. Its cognate antigen has yet to be identified. Within one base of it there is no much larger clone, and no base qualities were kept. This record belongs to a study of cytomegalovirus exposure and HLA in healthy donors (dated by TCRdb to 2017 to 2019). In the study overall: According to an earlier analysis of 587 of the donors, about 190 million T cells yielded roughly 110 million unique TCR beta sequences and around 280 Gb of sequence data. Approximately 310 gigabases of sequencing data and around 85 million unique TCR sequences made up an early release that covered approximately 620 HLA-typed donors. Among the approximately 400 genotyped donors, roughly 80% belonged to the genetic ancestry cluster associated with self-reported Caucasian donors. The aim of the study was to test whether cataloging public T cell receptors could identify signatures of past pathogen exposure. Using immunosequencing, the study profiled T cell repertoires from roughly 650 subjects and related those repertoires to cytomegalovirus serostatus. Besides the first cohort of around 700 subjects, a separate validation cohort made up of roughly 120 different subjects was used. To predict cytomegalovirus infection status, the study brought together high-throughput TCR immunosequencing, statistical association of individual TCRs with disease status, and machine learning. A later analysis re-analyzed previously published TCR beta repertoires from about 600 donors and added high-resolution HLA genotyping to study TCR occurrence patterns. Rather than using new phenotypic data, the later analysis identified candidate immune exposures from TCR beta sequences and from how often those sequences occurred across donors. To decide whether each TCR beta V gene segment behaved as functional or pseudogenic, an earlier analysis of approximately 600 of the donors relied on high-throughput TCR beta sequencing. Donor age, sex, ethnicity and CMV serostatus were collected together with the repertoire data. Genome-wide SNP genotypes for about 55% of the 666 donors were used in a later genetic analysis, which treated that subset as a discovery cohort. Every repertoire in the discovery cohort had been generated on one and the same sequencing platform. Class I and class II HLA loci were covered by the typing at four-digit resolution. Typing coverage differed by locus: A, B, C, DRB1 and DQB1 were typed in roughly 629-630 donors, DQA1 in 522, DPA1 in around 600, and DPB1 in just under 480. Several DR-DQ haplotypes were treated as single units for association and clustering because of strong linkage in the cohort. Among about 410 genotyped donors of the cohort, an average of approximately 240,000 unique TCR beta nucleotide sequences was sequenced per donor, of which 15% to 20% were non-productive. Overall study outcomes, separate from this receptor: Because counts were too low, seventeen rarely observed V segments, including chromosome 9 orphons, were left out of the earlier analysis of over 550 of the donors. A further reported finding was that TCR beta sequences accurately predicted the HLA-A and HLA-B alleles for most subjects in the first cohort. V-gene and J-gene trimming of TCR beta chains was associated with a missense DCLRE1C variant in a later genetic analysis, and the association was replicated in an independent cohort. Most TCR sequences were seen in very few donors, while some public TCRs were found in many individuals. In an earlier analysis of some 500 of the donors, most TCR beta V segments appeared in productive rearrangements about 87% or about 30% of the time, broadly matching IMGT annotations. The only immune exposure information available for the cohort was CMV serostatus. The authors suggested that the approach could potentially be generalized to other disease states and immunological phenotypes. A later analysis found that TCR association rates varied across HLA loci, with DRB1 alleles showing the most associated TCRs and HLA-C alleles the fewest. A later analysis reported that several top co-occurrence clusters appeared linked to parvovirus B19, influenza, CMV and Epstein-Barr virus. Roughly uniform sequencing depth across donors was assumed in presence/absence analyses, although this assumption may not hold. A later genetic analysis reported fewer N-insertions in productive TCRs among donors in an Asian-associated ancestry cluster than the roughly 720-donor mean. At a false discovery rate of 0.05, a later analysis linked fewer than 20,000 TCR beta sequences to specific HLA alleles. Because HLA typing was missing for some donors at each locus, association tests included only the typed subset. Correlated functional status among segregating V segments might reflect linkage disequilibrium, but an unknown experimental factor could not be ruled out. In the study, approximately 150 TCR beta chains were listed as associated with cytomegalovirus. A few of the identified cytomegalovirus-associated TCR beta chains were confirmed in vitro to be specific for cytomegalovirus antigens. Compared with equally common non-associated chains, HLA-associated TCR beta chains in a later analysis were more clonally expanded and had lower generation probabilities. In a later analysis, most CMV-associated TCR beta chains were found to appear HLA-restricted, with HLA associations seemingly driven largely by CMV exposure. In this cohort, only TCR beta chains were sequenced, and detectable features were limited by the absence of alpha or paired-chain data. The classifier was reported to diagnose cytomegalovirus status with high specificity and sensitivity in both the original cohort and the validation cohort. When HLA alleles, especially DR and DQ, strongly co-occurred, TCR associations were difficult to assign to individual alleles. The sequencing pipeline was judged likely to have produced a cluster of highly shared sequence variants as a technical artifact.

Library generation was performed with the immunoSEQ multiplex PCR assay. For the multiplex PCR, a mixture combining 60 forward primers for TCR Vbeta segments and 13 reverse primers for TCR Jbeta segments was used. A multiplex PCR assay on genomic DNA amplified the CDR3 region of rearranged TCR beta genes. The Illumina HiSeq System was used to sequence the amplified TCR beta libraries as 87-base-pair reads. The study's processing was this. A later analysis tallied about 77 million unique TCR beta chains across the 666 repertoires, and approximately 11 million of those chains were shared by two or more donors. Raw reads were error-corrected and collapsed into unique sequences by a nearest-neighbor algorithm in which closely related sequences were merged to remove PCR and sequencing errors. Alignment of CDR3 sequences to IMGT reference sequences was used to assign V, D and J gene segments. For a sequence to be retained, at least a six-nucleotide match to both a V gene segment and a J gene segment was required. Rearrangements were classified as productive when the CDR3 lacked stop codons and remained in frame with V and J, and all other rearrangements were classified as non-productive. Following IMGT convention, CDR3 was defined as the stretch from the second conserved V-encoded cysteine up to the conserved J-encoded phenylalanine. Sequences without an unambiguous match to a single V gene segment were excluded from the earlier analysis of approximately 560 of the donors. In an earlier analysis of approximately 610 of the donors, V segments were called functional above 56.7% productive rearrangements and were called segregating when the between-donor standard deviation exceeded 5%. A statistical classification framework was built to diagnose cytomegalovirus status from the catalog of TCR beta chain sequences. V and J gene assignment, in a later analysis, came from comparing TCR nucleotide sequences with IMGT/GENE-DB human TR gene sequences. Using the TCRdist pipeline, a later analysis assigned CDR3 sequences along with most-parsimonious VDJ recombination scenarios. A later analysis defined each TCR beta chain by its CDR3 amino acid sequence plus V-gene family, and excluded reads lacking a unique V-gene family. In a later analysis, approximately 590 highly shared, low-generation-probability nucleotide sequences were removed to address suspected cross-contamination and a sequencing artifact. For each public chain, a later analysis derived a clonal expansion index from normalized ranks of inferred template counts within each repertoire. A later analysis computed generation probabilities with a VDJ recombination model fitted to out-of-frame rearrangements, and checked the results against IGoR. Hypergeometric tests were used in a later analysis to score TCR-TCR, TCR-HLA and TCR-CMV co-occurrence, with a repertoire-size bias correction applied to the TCR pairs. A later analysis estimated false discovery rates by permuting HLA or CMV assignments 20 times. In a later analysis, co-occurring TCRs were grouped with DBSCAN, and TCRdist sequence similarity was added when clustering was performed within HLA-allele-positive subsets. Repertoires with fewer than 30,000 or more than 120,000 public chains, plus five repertoires with anomalous nucleotide sharing, were excluded from co-occurrence clustering. TCRdb stores this immuneACCESS table with in-frame sequences only. Part of the clones is absent; in the studies checked, under half of the shortfall reflects unresolved V genes, and no reason is known for the rest. V and J calls and clone size are as listed in that table; D and trimming were resolved from the DNA. The sample table shows 150,000 to 200,000 clones, and roughly 79% are seen once. Over 4.5% of the sample is in the top ten clones.

The cohort comprised 670 or so healthy bone marrow donors. At the time of sampling, every cohort member was nominally healthy, though immune exposures that went unrecorded were likely present. The donor tested CMV seropositive and was one of the 289 seropositive cohort members. A peripheral blood sample was collected from each donor, and TCR beta sequencing was performed on peripheral blood mononuclear cells. Genomic DNA was extracted from the blood cell samples with the Qiagen DNeasy Blood Extraction Kit. The sample consisted of PBMCs. The source of this sequence is a woman aged 18 to 35 in good health and CMV-seropositive.

The sequence in DNA is TGTGCCACCAGCCAAGGTGTCGGGGGGAACTACGAGCAGTACTTC. Its protein is CATSQGVGGNYEQYF. In this chain, TRBV15 is recombined with TRBJ2-7; TRBD2 agrees with 7 junctional bases. The germline V gene (reference sequence) provides CDR1 LNHNV and CDR2 YYDKDF. Including cysteine and phenylalanine, the CDR3 has 15 amino acids. The DNA shown is the 45-base CDR3, in frame from base 1. After removal of 5 bases from V and 3 bases from J, the junction retains 10 bases not matched to a gene.